The 16 T cell receptor beta chains listed next were all sequenced from one sample in a study of T cell responses to AZD1222 COVID-19 vaccine (dated by TCRdb to the early 2020s). The time point label, read with the paper, signifies: about 28 days (+/-7) after the second vaccine dose. Library generation was performed with the immunoSEQ multiplex PCR assay. This immuneACCESS table, as held by TCRdb, lists in-frame sequences with V and J called but not all clones. Of the missing ones, under half trace to an unresolved V gene in checked studies; the others have no known cause. In this sample the table shows around 84,000 clones, approximately 83% of which occur a single time. Over 9.5% of the sample lies in the top ten. Material: peripheral blood, obtained 28 days after the second AZD1222 dose. The source of these receptors is an adult who received the AZD1222 COVID-19 vaccine.

As regards this clone: Here the CDR3 omits its conserved ending phenylalanine or tryptophan, so a read error is the likely source. The DNA is omitted, as the CDR3 cannot be located on it reliably, and the CDR3 follows TCRdb's listing. The chain links TRBV7-9 to TRBJ2-7. Germline V gene data show CDR1 as SEHNR and CDR2 as FQNEAQ (reference sequence). The CDR3 contains 13 residues when both ends are counted. The CDR3 sequence: CASSSSPHATSTA.

This chain joins TRBV7-8 and TRBJ2-5, with TRBD2 matching over 8 bases. This CDR3 has 12 residues. Germline CDR1 and CDR2: SGHVS and FQNEAQ. With V trimmed by 10 bases and J by 3 bases, 4 bases remained unmatched. The CDR3 sequence is CATGGGKETQYF. CDR3 nucleotides: TGTGCCACCGGGGGGGGGAAAGAGACCCAGTACTTC.

The V call is TRBV28, the J call TRBJ2-7; possibly TRBD1 for D (5 bases). The CDR3 totals 15 residues. The germline V gene encodes CDR1 MDHEN and CDR2 SYDVKM. V lost 5 bases to trimming and J lost 4 bases, with 18 bases between them. The CDR3 protein is CASSPPGMAEYEQYF. Here the CDR3 DNA reads TGTGCCAGCAGTCCCCCAGGGATGGCAGAGTACGAGCAGTACTTC.

This clone was observed a few times. V gene TRBV25-1 combines with J gene TRBJ2-7; D gene uncertain. Germline CDR1 reads MGHDK; CDR2 reads SYGVNS. The length of the CDR3 is 14 residues. With 3 bases removed from V and 10 bases from J, the gap between germline ends came to 19 bases. CDR3 region: CASSDGVALDPQYF. CDR3 sequence (DNA): TGTGCCAGCAGTGATGGGGTGGCTCTGGATCCTCAGTACTTC.

The chain joins TRBV2 to TRBJ1-4; D gene ambiguous. The germline gives CDR1 SNHLY, CDR2 FYNNEI. This CDR3 has 15 amino acids. Between the trimmed V and J ends, which lost 7 bases and 0 bases, there was a span of 12 bases. The CDR3 nucleotides are TGTGCCAGCAATCGGGGATCTGCAACTAATGAAAAACTGTTTTTT. Protein sequence: CASNRGSATNEKLFF.

This chain connects TRBV27 to TRBJ2-3; D unclear. Germline V CDR1 and CDR2: MNHEY, SMNVEV (reference sequence). The CDR3 has 15 residues. The V end was cut by 3 bases, the J end by 6 bases, with 16 bases between. CDR3 amino acids: CASSFERMIGDTQYF. For the CDR3, the DNA is TGTGCCAGCAGTTTTGAGAGGATGATCGGCGATACGCAGTATTTT.

V usage is TRBV27 and J usage is TRBJ2-3; the D is unclear. The germline gives CDR1 MNHEY, CDR2 SMNVEV (reference sequence). This CDR3 region has 13 residues. The V and J ends lost 3 bases and 5 bases respectively, with 9 bases between them. DNA of the CDR3: TGTGCCAGCAGTTTTTCCCCTGGAGATACGCAGTATTTT. This gives the protein CASSFSPGDTQYF.

The V and J genes are TRBV9 and TRBJ2-6; 9 bases are a match to TRBD2. CDR1 SGDLS and CDR2 YYNGEE come from the germline V gene. CDR3 size: 19 residues. V shed 2 bases, J shed 0 bases, and the junction held 9 bases outside the gene matches. CDR3 coding DNA: TGTGCCAGCAGCGTCGACCTTAGCGGGAGCAACTCTGGGGCCAACGTCCTGACTTTC. It encodes CASSVDLSGSNSGANVLTF.

CDR3 amino acids: CASSDTGLGGNEQFF. The CDR3 DNA is TGTGCCAGCAGTGACACAGGGTTGGGTGGCAATGAGCAGTTCTTC. The chain joins TRBV6-1 to TRBJ2-1, with D possibly matching TRBD1 (6 bases). Germline V gene sequence: CDR1 MNHNS, CDR2 SASEGT. CDR3 size: 15 residues. V gave up 3 bases and J gave up 6 bases, with 15 bases separating them.

The V and J genes are TRBV5-1 and TRBJ1-2; no clear D gene. Trimming stripped 0 bases from V and 8 bases from J, with 11 bases between. The germline V gene has CDR1 SGHRS and CDR2 YFSETQ. The CDR3 consists of 13 residues. CDR3 sequence (DNA): TGCGCCAGCAGCTTGGAAGGACTGTCGGGCTACACCTTC. Its protein is CASSLEGLSGYTF.

The chain recombines TRBV12-3 or TRBV12-4 with TRBJ1-1; no definite D call. This CDR3 spans 11 amino acids. V was pared by 6 bases and J by 7 bases, with 9 bases between. The CDR3 region is CASRTYSEAFF. The CDR3 DNA sequence: TGTGCCAGCAGAACCTACAGTGAAGCTTTCTTT.

The V and J genes are TRBV6-4 and TRBJ1-1, with D uncertain. The CDR3 extends over 13 amino acids. Trimming pared 3 bases from V and 1 base from J, leaving 6 bases between. Per germline, CDR1 MRHNA and CDR2 SNTAGT. In nucleotides, the CDR3 is TGTGCCAGCAGTGAGGAAGAGAACACTGAAGCTTTCTTT. It is translated as CASSEEENTEAFF.

The chain employs TRBV5-3 and TRBJ1-3; D not resolved. TRBV5-3 is treated as an ORF (open reading frame) with a function not yet certain. CDR3 length: 14 residues. V was trimmed by 0 bases and J by 5 bases, leaving 9 bases between them. DNA for the CDR3: TGTGCCAGAAGCTTGGAACGGGCGCGAAACACCATATATTTT. The encoded protein is CARSLERARNTIYF.

This clone was found a few times. The chain joins TRBV9 to TRBJ2-1, with 13 bases identical to TRBD2. V trimming: 3 bases; J trimming: 5 bases; junction bases outside the gene matches: 2. In germline, CDR1 is SGDLS, CDR2 YYNGEE. The CDR3 totals 15 residues. The CDR3 loop reads CASSETSGGHNEQFF. As DNA, the CDR3 is TGTGCCAGCAGCGAGACTAGCGGGGGGCACAATGAGCAGTTCTTC.

The rearrangement links TRBV28 to TRBJ1-5, with D maybe TRBD1 (5 bases). There are 16 residues in the CDR3. Trimming took off 6 bases at V and 7 bases at J, with 22 bases between the two ends. Germline CDR1 MDHEN, CDR2 SYDVKM. The CDR3 region is CASRQPGTEEYQPQHF. The CDR3, as DNA: TGTGCCAGCAGACAACCTGGGACCGAGGAATACCAGCCCCAGCATTTT.

This clone was seen only once. The chain recombines TRBV4-1 with TRBJ1-5; TRBD1 matches at 8 bases. The V segment lost 4 bases and the J segment 3 bases; nucleotides outside the gene matches: 5. There are 15 residues in the CDR3. The germline gives CDR1 MGHRA, CDR2 YSYEKL. The CDR3 DNA follows: TGCGCCAGCAGCCGGGACAGGAGGGTCAATCAGCCCCAGCATTTT. Its translation is CASSRDRRVNQPQHF.